The T cell receptor beta chain under discussion was sequenced for a study of PD-1 blockade in mismatch repair-deficient tumors. This clone occurred once. Germline values: CDR1 SGHTA, CDR2 FQGNSA. The CDR3 loop spans 14 amino acids. V was clipped by 4 bases and J by 4 bases, with 13 bases between them. Clones were sequenced by immunoSEQ multiplex PCR, and TCRdb holds only the in-frame ones, with some missing. The data contain 95,000 to 150,000 clones, about 86% of them seen just once; the ten biggest clones take up around an eighth. PCR or immunohistochemistry showed mismatch repair deficiency in every enrolled patient. The TCR-sequenced patients were a few responders to pembrolizumab.

The sample was peripheral blood, taken 44 weeks after starting pembrolizumab. This TCR derives from an adult with mismatch repair-deficient cancer. The V and J genes are TRBV7-2 and TRBJ1-1, with D hard to call. CDR3 bases: TGTGCCAGCAGCTCCTACCAGCGGATCACTGAAGCTTTCTTT. It codes for CASSSYQRITEAFF.